This TCR beta chain was identified in a study of CD8 T cells in Susac syndrome. The CDR3 length is 16 residues. Trimming cost V 7 bases and J 3 bases, with 18 bases left between them. From germline, CDR1 is LNHDA and CDR2 SQIVND (reference sequence). TEMRA cells were FACS-enriched, and CD8+ and CD4+ T cells were isolated negatively. The RNA input was roughly 0.45 to 1 ug, and it was reverse transcribed with random hexamers. TCRdb reprocessed the immunoSEQ multiplex PCR reads with MiXCR, giving one entry per CDR3 protein. The sample lists 300,000 to 350,000 distinct CDR3 sequences, about 91% seen once, with 0.06% to 0.075% in the top ten.

The sample was CD4+ T cells from PBMCs. This TCR came from a human donor with multiple sclerosis. The chain joins TRBV19 to TRBJ2-2; TRBD1 is a possible D gene (5 bases). This chain's CDR3 is CASKDSARRDTGELFF. Here the CDR3 DNA reads TGTGCCAGTAAAGACAGTGCCCGAAGAGACACCGGGGAGCTGTTTTTT.